This is a list of T cell receptor beta chains from one sample in a study of Ad26.COV2.S vaccination and SARS-CoV-2 variants. Here immunoSEQ multiplex PCR was the method, and the copy in TCRdb shows in-frame clones only, minus some. The sample holds about 420,000 clones, more than 75% seen once. Source: peripheral blood, taken in a trial of Ad26.COV2.S vaccine versus placebo. The receptor set was obtained from a person aged 18 to 59 who received the Ad26.COV2.S COVID-19 vaccine or a placebo. The CDR3 runs from the conserved cysteine through the conserved F or W. A D gene is named only where the DNA matches it firmly. Part of the rows lack a size; the others show once, few, many or a class for expanded clones.

cdr3_length,d_call,j_call,clone_size,v_call,cdr3_aa,cdr3_nt
14,NA,TRBJ2-7,NA,TRBV28,CASSLGHRGYEQYF,TGTGCCAGCAGTTTGGGACACCGGGGATACGAGCAGTACTTC
16,TRBD1,TRBJ1-5,NA,TRBV6-6,CASLRGGSIGNQPQHF,TGTGCCAGCCTCAGGGGGGGTTCTATCGGCAATCAGCCCCAGCATTTT
13,TRBD1,TRBJ1-2,NA,TRBV7-9,CASSPGGTRGYTF,TGTGCCAGCAGCCCAGGGGGAACGCGTGGCTACACCTTC
13,NA,TRBJ1-2,NA,TRBV9,CASSPGQRTGYTF,TGTGCCAGCAGCCCCGGACAGCGGACTGGCTACACCTTC
16,TRBD2,TRBJ2-7,NA,TRBV6-6,CASRAGERLFSYEQYF,TGTGCCAGCAGAGCGGGGGAACGACTCTTCTCCTACGAGCAGTACTTC
15,TRBD1,TRBJ1-2,NA,TRBV28,CASSRPGQGNYGYTF,TGTGCCAGCAGCAGACCGGGACAGGGTAACTATGGCTACACCTTC
18,NA,TRBJ1-1,NA,TRBV13,CASSLAGGGYPMNTEAFF,TGTGCCAGCAGCTTAGCTGGGGGCGGCTACCCCATGAACACTGAAGCTTTCTTT
15,TRBD1,TRBJ1-1,once,TRBV6-5,CASSRTGGAGTEAFF,TGTGCCAGCAGTCGGACAGGGGGCGCGGGAACTGAAGCTTTCTTT
15,NA,TRBJ1-4,NA,TRBV2,CASSDRKVGSEKLFF,TGTGCCAGCAGTGATAGGAAGGTCGGAAGCGAAAAACTGTTTTTT
17,NA,TRBJ1-6,few,TRBV2,CASSAPRGNSYNSPLHF,TGTGCCAGCAGCGCACCGCGTGGAAACTCCTATAATTCACCCCTCCACTTT
17,TRBD2,TRBJ2-7,NA,TRBV14,CASSQGARGGPQDEQYF,TGTGCCAGCAGCCAAGGCGCCCGGGGGGGGCCTCAGGACGAGCAGTACTTC
14,NA,TRBJ2-4,NA,TRBV7-2,CASSPINRGNIQYF,TGTGCCAGCAGCCCCATTAATCGGGGAAACATTCAGTACTTC
17,TRBD1,TRBJ1-4,NA,TRBV20-1,CSARGSGQGPGNEKLFF,TGCAGTGCTCGTGGAAGTGGACAGGGGCCAGGGAATGAAAAACTGTTTTTT
18,TRBD1,TRBJ1-4,NA,TRBV11-2,CASSSGRRLGQGAEKLFF,TGTGCCAGCAGCTCCGGCCGACGGCTGGGACAGGGGGCGGAAAAACTGTTTTTT
15,NA,TRBJ1-2,NA,TRBV5-1,CASSLEAGEIYGYTF,TGCGCCAGCAGCTTGGAAGCAGGGGAGATCTATGGCTACACCTTC
13,TRBD2,TRBJ2-3,NA,TRBV7-3,CASSHGGSDTQYF,TGTGCCAGCAGCCACGGGGGGTCAGATACGCAGTATTTT
18,NA,TRBJ1-1,NA,TRBV11-2,CASSLHPRRVGPFTEAFF,TGTGCCAGCAGCTTACACCCCCGTAGGGTTGGTCCTTTTACCGAAGCTTTCTTT
15,TRBD1,TRBJ2-5,NA,TRBV3-1/TRBV3-2,CASSQAGQISGTQYF,TGTGCCAGCAGCCAAGCGGGACAGATCTCGGGGACCCAGTACTTC
14,NA,TRBJ2-2,NA,TRBV20-1,CSASPGLNTGELFF,TGCAGTGCTAGTCCGGGACTCAACACCGGGGAGCTGTTTTTT
15,NA,TRBJ1-4,NA,TRBV29-1,CSARGLGATNEKLFF,TGCAGCGCCCGGGGGCTTGGGGCAACTAATGAAAAACTGTTTTTT
16,TRBD1,TRBJ2-7,once,TRBV2,CASRRTGTGNPYEQYF,TGTGCCAGCAGGAGAACCGGGACAGGGAACCCCTACGAGCAGTACTTC
13,NA,TRBJ1-1,NA,TRBV6-2/TRBV6-3,CASSSTMNTEAFF,TGTGCCAGCAGTAGCACAATGAACACTGAAGCTTTCTTT
15,TRBD2,TRBJ2-7,once,TRBV6-1,CASSEFSGGIYEQYF,TGTGCCAGCAGTGAATTTAGCGGGGGAATCTACGAGCAGTACTTC
14,NA,TRBJ2-5,NA,TRBV30,CAWSSTSVGETQYF,TGTGCCTGGAGTTCAACTTCCGTGGGAGAGACCCAGTACTTC
14,NA,TRBJ1-1,NA,TRBV7-9,CASSATGMNTEAFF,TGTGCCAGCAGCGCGACAGGTATGAACACTGAAGCTTTCTTT
13,NA,TRBJ2-7,once,TRBV5-4,CASSSGHSWEQYF,TGTGCCAGCAGCTCCGGACACTCGTGGGAGCAGTACTTC
17,TRBD1,TRBJ1-4,NA,TRBV15,CATSARDRGQDNEKLFF,TGTGCCACCAGCGCCCGGGACAGGGGGCAAGATAATGAAAAACTGTTTTTT
13,NA,TRBJ2-3,NA,TRBV2,CASSENPQDTQYF,TGTGCCAGCAGTGAAAATCCCCAAGATACGCAGTATTTT
16,TRBD2,TRBJ2-1,NA,TRBV3-1/TRBV3-2,CASSLPLAGDLNEQFF,TGTGCCAGCAGCCTCCCACTAGCGGGGGACCTCAATGAGCAGTTCTTC
18,NA,TRBJ2-3,NA,TRBV19,CASSTRTRQVPTTDTQYF,TGTGCCAGTAGTACCAGAACTCGACAGGTCCCTACCACAGATACGCAGTATTTT
13,NA,TRBJ2-5,NA,TRBV18,CASSPGNEETQYF,TGTGCCAGCTCACCGGGGAACGAAGAGACCCAGTACTTC
13,TRBD2,TRBJ2-1,NA,TRBV14,CASSQGPGGEQFF,TGTGCCAGCAGCCAAGGGCCGGGGGGTGAGCAGTTCTTC
17,TRBD1,TRBJ1-3,NA,TRBV6-4,CASSDHRGRGFGNTIYF,TGTGCCAGCAGTGACCACAGGGGGCGCGGGTTTGGAAACACCATATATTTT
16,TRBD1,TRBJ2-6,NA,TRBV5-3,CARSPTGGAGANVLTF,TGTGCCAGAAGCCCGACAGGGGGCGCTGGGGCCAACGTCCTGACTTTC
17,NA,TRBJ2-7,NA,TRBV5-5,CASSLSESYSGFYEQYF,TGTGCCAGCAGCTTGTCGGAAAGTTACAGTGGTTTCTACGAGCAGTACTTC
15,NA,TRBJ2-3,NA,TRBV5-4,CASSSGGASPDTQYF,TGTGCCAGCAGCTCAGGGGGGGCTTCACCAGATACGCAGTATTTT
14,TRBD1,TRBJ2-1,once,TRBV6-5,CASSSTGTYNEQFF,TGTGCCAGCAGTTCGACAGGGACCTACAATGAGCAGTTCTTC
11,NA,TRBJ1-1,NA,TRBV2,CASTLNTEAFF,TGTGCCAGCACCCTGAACACTGAAGCTTTCTTT
15,NA,TRBJ1-2,NA,TRBV2,CASIPPQGMNYGYTF,TGTGCCAGTATCCCGCCCCAGGGGATGAACTATGGCTACACCTTC
14,NA,TRBJ2-1,NA,TRBV9,CASSTYEEGNEQFF,TGTGCCAGCAGCACTTACGAAGAAGGGAATGAGCAGTTCTTC
13,TRBD1,TRBJ1-1,NA,TRBV6-2/TRBV6-3,CASSWDSDTEAFF,TGTGCCAGCAGCTGGGACAGCGACACTGAAGCTTTCTTT
15,TRBD2,TRBJ2-7,NA,TRBV7-9,CASSPHREGNYEQYF,TGTGCCAGCAGCCCTCACCGGGAGGGCAACTACGAGCAGTACTTC
11,NA,TRBJ2-7,NA,TRBV28,CASGRAGEQYF,TGTGCCAGTGGTAGGGCGGGCGAGCAGTACTTC